The present T cell receptor beta chain was sequenced within a study of monozygotic twins with inflammatory bowel disease. This CDR3 is 11 amino acids long. Germline V gene data show CDR1 as DFQATT and CDR2 as SNEGSKA (reference sequence). TCRdb reprocessed the 5' RACE reads and stores each CDR3 protein as one record, lacking DNA. Listed are some 130,000 distinct CDR3 sequences; 1.2% falls within the top ten. This clonotype originated in a human donor with ulcerative colitis or Crohn's disease, or a healthy co-twin of an affected twin (not recorded which). Sample: blood. V and J are TRBV20-1 and TRBJ1-1; TCRdb lists TRBD1, though no DNA is available to test this call. The CDR3 is CSATPGTEAFF.